The text below deals with one T cell receptor beta chain. Its specific antigen is unknown. The CDR3 goes from the cysteine to the phenylalanine over 12 residues. No DNA appears here. Via the germline V gene, CDR1 is SGHAT and CDR2 FQNNGV. This record belongs to a study of monozygotic twins with inflammatory bowel disease (dated by TCRdb to about 2019). Turning to the overall study: The complete study included 28 monozygotic twin pairs: 19 IBD-discordant Danish pairs and nine German pairs, of which four were IBD-concordant and five were IBD-discordant. Each individual had, on average, about 151 000 unique TCRalpha sequences and 181 000 unique TCRbeta sequences available for analysis. The search for disease-associated traits relied mainly on comparing, within discordant pairs, IBD patients with their genetically identical healthy co-twins. Overall study results and their limits: A decrease in TCRbeta repertoire diversity, as measured by inverse Simpson index, was observed in IBD patients compared with their healthy co-twins. No single strong signal or clonotype linked to IBD turned up in the results, so the idea that one exists was not supported. Distinction between different T cell subtypes could not be achieved in the analysis. Differing immunosuppressive treatments among patients may have added background noise and inter-individual variability to the repertoires. Compared with healthy twins, IBD patients shared fewer clonotypes with other individuals, and the difference was most pronounced in patients with signs of disease activity. Repertoire similarity did not differ between concordant and discordant twins, possibly due to limited statistical power.

Libraries were prepared through 5' RACE. The input for every TCR library was roughly 3,300 ng of total RNA. For each sample, cDNA synthesis was carried out in eight separate reactions using SMARTScribe reverse transcriptase. During cDNA synthesis, template switching introduced unique molecular identifiers that contained a 6-nucleotide sample barcode. TCRalpha and TCRbeta cDNA was amplified by two nested PCRs of approximately 17 and 9 cycles, with bead purification after each PCR. Before amplification, the cDNA was treated with uracil DNA-glycosylase and purified using the QIAquick PCR purification kit. The second PCR added Illumina TruSeq-compatible adapters along with sample-specific barcodes. TapeStation and Qubit were used to check library quality and concentration, and 5 to 6.5 ng of each library went into the pool. Sequencing of the pooled libraries was done on an Illumina HiSeq2500 single-index Rapid Run using custom sequencing primers and 2 x 100 bp reads. From the authors' description of their analysis: PCR and sequencing errors were corrected by UMI-based consensus assembly using MiGEC version 1.2.6. MiXCR version 2.1.1 handled V(D)J alignment, clonotype assembly and CDR3 extraction. To normalise gene usage, clonotype sharing and MAIT/NKT TCR abundance, the analysis used the top 1000, 10 000 and 20 000 clonotypes per sample. Diversity was computed as the inverse Simpson index with the vegan R package after downsampling to 27 000 UMIs. Paired Mann-Whitney U tests were applied to discordant twin pairs, with Benjamini-Hochberg correction for multiple testing. TCRdb reprocessed the reads into one record per CDR3 protein sequence, lacking DNA. For this entry, the V and J calls and clone size follow TCRdb and not the study's own pipeline. The table for this sample shows around 140,000 distinct CDR3 sequences. Roughly 1.2% of the sample belongs to the ten largest clones.

From each donor, a roughly 2.3 ml peripheral blood sample was collected into PAXgene tubes and stored at -80 degrees C. Without T cell sorting, total RNA was isolated from whole blood using the PAXgene blood miRNA kit on an automated QIAcube. Peripheral blood from monozygotic twin pairs who were concordant or discordant for inflammatory bowel disease underwent deep TCRalpha and TCRbeta repertoire profiling using unique molecular barcoding. Smoking habits were recorded for all twin pairs, and each individual was classified as a current, former or never smoker. The sequence is built from TRBV11-2 and TRBJ1-1; with no DNA, the TCRdb D assignment of TRBD1 cannot be verified. This receptor was taken from a human donor with ulcerative colitis or Crohn's disease, or a healthy co-twin of an affected twin (not recorded which). The sample taken for sequencing was blood. CDR3 sequence: CARSTGAGSAFF.